This T cell receptor beta chain appears in the sequencing data of a study of naive and memory T cell subsets. A UMI-containing oligonucleotide was joined by 3' ligation to the TCR cDNA template. RNA was extracted from 2 to 2.5 ml of whole blood of healthy adults. This clonotype was recorded at least ten times. Its specificity is not known. Study results and caveats: Potentially, T cell activation and differentiation skew this RNA-based measurement.

The SP2 primer and nested alpha and beta constant region primers amplified ligated cDNA in four rounds. Reverse transcription of blood and skin TCR RNA was primed at alpha and beta constant regions. TCRdb re-called the 5' RACE reads through MiXCR, storing one row per CDR3 protein. The table shows about 56,000 distinct CDR3 sequences, with more than 7.5% occurring only once. The germline V and J ends were trimmed by 6 bases and 7 bases, with 15 bases remaining between them. Germline loops: CDR1 MNHNS, CDR2 SASEGT. This CDR3 spans 14 amino acids. The gene calls are TRBV6-1 and TRBJ1-4; unclear D gene. This clonotype originated in a female donor in good health. Written as DNA, the CDR3 is TGTGCCAGCAGCGCTAATCTTGGCGGTGAAAAACTGTTTTTT. Encoded protein: CASSANLGGEKLFF.